This T cell receptor beta chain is drawn from a study of shared clonotypes between healthy human individuals. The study, taken as a whole, reports: In general, naive subsets displayed greater estimated richness than memory subsets did. Inspection by rarefaction showed sorted-subset sequencing to be incomplete despite large depth.

Genomic DNA (from each subset) was split evenly across several immunoSEQ plates. Measured with immunoSEQ multiplex PCR; TCRdb has only the in-frame clones, and not every one. The sample lists 2 million to 2.5 million clones, about 95% occurring once. Note on this clone: The antigen remains unidentified. The same CDR3 also results from other DNA sequences found in this sample.

CDR3 size: 12 residues. V was clipped by 5 bases and J by 6 bases, with 8 bases between them. Looked up from germline, CDR1 is SEHNR and CDR2 is FQNEAQ (reference sequence). The naive CD8 population came from CD45RO-negative cells selected for CCR7, without terminally differentiated effector memory CD45RA+ cells. The study enrolled healthy HIV-negative adults without recent acute infections or vaccinations as donors. The TCR comes from a man aged 18 to 29 in good health. Sequencing input: naive CD8+ T cells sorted from blood. The V call is TRBV7-9, the J call TRBJ2-1; D not resolved. In DNA form, the CDR3 reads TGTGCCAGCAGCCCTGGACCCAATGAGCAGTTCTTC. Its translation: CASSPGPNEQFF.